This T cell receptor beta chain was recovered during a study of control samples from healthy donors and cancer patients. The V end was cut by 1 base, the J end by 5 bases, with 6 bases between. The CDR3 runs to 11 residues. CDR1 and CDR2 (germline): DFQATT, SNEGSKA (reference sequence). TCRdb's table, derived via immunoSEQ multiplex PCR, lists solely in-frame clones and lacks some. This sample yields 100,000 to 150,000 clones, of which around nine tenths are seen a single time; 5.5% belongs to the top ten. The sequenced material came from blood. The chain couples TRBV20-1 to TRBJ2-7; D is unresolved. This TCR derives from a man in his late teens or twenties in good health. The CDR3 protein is CSARAAHEQYF. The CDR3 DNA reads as TGCAGTGCTAGAGCGGCCCACGAGCAGTACTTC.